These 13 T cell receptor beta chains were all obtained from the same sample, sequenced in a study of T cell clonality in common variable immunodeficiency. This table comes from immunoSEQ multiplex PCR, and its TCRdb copy is limited to in-frame clones, with some not included. The sample holds fewer than 40,000 clones, and no clone turns up only once. The sequencing input was peripheral blood mononuclear cells. The receptors come from a person aged 18 to 75 in good health.

This clone was picked up many times. Read data end 3 residues before the CDR3 end; the end is taken from the germline J gene. J is TRBJ1-2 and V is TRBV5-4; D gene unclear. The CDR3 length is 14 residues. Germline V gives CDR1 SGHNT, CDR2 YYREEE (reference sequence). Trimming took 0 bases from V and 0 from J, leaving 6 bases between them. Partial CDR3 DNA: TGTGCCAGCAGCTTGGGGCAAGCTAACTATGGC. This translates into CASSLGQANYG. The full CDR3 reads CASSLGQANYGYTF.

At least ten counts were recorded for this clone. The CDR3 end falls 3 residues outside the read, so it is completed with the germline J gene. The V gene is TRBV11-3, the J gene TRBJ2-1; D gene unclear. Germline values: CDR1 SGHNT, CDR2 YENEEA. The V end was cut by 1 base, the J end by 0 bases, with 7 bases between. This CDR3 is 15 amino acids long. The sequenced part of the CDR3 DNA is TGTGCCAGCAGCTTAGGGCAGTACTCCTACAATGAG. It codes for CASSLGQYSYNE. The CDR3 in full is CASSLGQYSYNEQFF.

At least ten counts were recorded for this clone. The sequence runs out 3 residues before the end of the CDR3; the remainder is reconstructed from the germline J gene. This rearrangement joins TRBV19 to TRBJ2-5, with 7 bases aligning to TRBD1. Germline CDR1 reads LNHDA; CDR2 reads SQIVND (reference sequence). This CDR3 comprises 15 residues. V was clipped by 1 base and J by 5 bases; unmatched bases: 7. CDR3 in amino acids: CASSIGDRNTETQYF. The sequenced CDR3 bases are TGTGCCAGTAGTATAGGGGACAGAAACACGGAGACC.

This clone was observed many times. The read ends 3 residues shy of where the CDR3 ends; the end is completed using the germline J gene. The chain links TRBV20-1 to TRBJ2-5; TRBD1 matches at 8 bases. Germline V lookup: CDR1 DFQATT, CDR2 SNEGSKA (reference sequence). V dropped 6 bases and J dropped 4; count of bases not matched to a gene: 4. This CDR3 comprises 12 residues. CDR3 bases read: TGCAGTGCGCCACAGGGGGTAGAGACC. This translates into CSAPQGVET. The CDR3 as a whole reads CSAPQGVETQYF.

This clone was detected many times. The CDR3 end falls 3 residues outside the read, so it is completed with the germline J gene. The J gene is TRBJ1-1, the V gene TRBV5-1; 7 nucleotides match TRBD1. This CDR3 region has 14 residues. Germline-derived CDR1 and CDR2 are SGHRS and YFSETQ. J lost 3 bases, V lost 2 bases, and 4 bases had no gene match. The DNA read from the CDR3 is TGCGCCAGCAGCTTAGACAGGGAGGACACTGAA. Translated: CASSLDREDTE. The full CDR3 protein reads CASSLDREDTEAFF.

This clone was found many times. The read stops 3 residues short of the end of the CDR3; the missing end is completed from the germline J gene. The chain carries TRBV5-1 and TRBJ1-6, with TRBD1 matching over 10 bases. Trimming at V came to 4 bases and at J to 10 bases, leaving 11 bases not matched to a gene. Germline V gene data show CDR1 as SGHRS and CDR2 as YFSETQ. There are 16 residues in the CDR3. The CDR3 DNA, read in part, is TGCGCCAGCAGCCCGGGCGGGACAGGGGCACGATCACCC. Amino acid sequence: CASSPGGTGARSP. The CDR3 reads in full as CASSPGGTGARSPLHF.

There are many counts of this clone. The read ends 3 residues shy of where the CDR3 ends; the end is completed using the germline J gene. The V call is TRBV5-4, the J call TRBJ2-3, with a tentative D call TRBD1 (6 bases). The V gene lost 3 bases and the J gene lost 2 bases, with 10 bases spanning the gap. This CDR3 is 14 amino acids long. Germline assignment: CDR1 SGHNT and CDR2 YYREEE (reference sequence). CDR3 sequence reads: CASSSDSLTDTQYF. The sequenced CDR3 bases are TGTGCCAGCAGCTCGGACAGCCTCACAGATACG.

CDR3 sequence: CASSLEKAGTTHNDYTF. CDR3 bases read: TGTGCCAGCAGCTTAGAGAAGGCCGGGACTACCCACAATGAC. The chain links TRBV7-6 to TRBJ1-2, with D tentatively TRBD1 (5 bases). The read terminates 3 residues ahead of where the CDR3 ends, so the germline J gene completes it. Germline V lookup: CDR1 SGHVS, CDR2 FNYEAQ. The CDR3 sequence is 17 residues long.

This clone was picked up many times. The CDR3 DNA, read in part, is TGTGCCAGCAGTTTACAGGACAGTCAAGCCGGAGGCACC. This gives the protein CASSLQDSQAGGT. In full, the CDR3 is CASSLQDSQAGGTIYF. The chain employs TRBV12-3 or TRBV12-4 and TRBJ1-3; tentatively, D is TRBD1 (6 bases). The CDR3 end lies 3 residues beyond the end of the read and is filled in from the germline J gene. The V gene lost 2 bases and the J gene lost 9 bases, with 20 bases spanning the gap. CDR3 length equals 16 residues.

This clone was recorded many times. The read is 3 residues too short to cover the CDR3 end, so that end is filled in from the germline J gene. The gene calls are TRBV12-3 or TRBV12-4 and TRBJ1-2; 8 bases align to TRBD1. V lost 6 bases to trimming and J lost 2 bases; unmatched junction nucleotides: 2. This CDR3 contains 13 residues. The CDR3 loop reads CASRGQGNYGYTF. Partial CDR3 DNA: TGTGCCAGCAGAGGACAGGGAAACTATGGC.

This clone has only a few counts. Sequencing ends 3 residues short of the CDR3 end; the germline J gene provides the rest. The V and J genes are TRBV7-9 and TRBJ1-6; 7 nucleotides line up with TRBD1. The CDR3 covers 13 residues. The germline V gene encodes CDR1 SEHNR and CDR2 FQNEAQ (reference sequence). V shed 5 bases and J 8 bases; nucleotides not matched to a gene: 3. The sequenced part of the CDR3 DNA is TGTGCCAGCAGCACTACAGGGGATTCACCC. This codes for CASSTTGDSP. The CDR3 in full is CASSTTGDSPLHF.

This clone appeared many times. The read ends 3 residues before the CDR3 terminus; that terminus is restored from the germline J gene. The V and J genes are TRBV20-1 and TRBJ2-3, with TRBD2 identical over 14 bases. The germline gives CDR1 DFQATT, CDR2 SNEGSKA (reference sequence). This CDR3 comprises 16 residues. The trim removed 5 bases at V and 2 bases at J, leaving 6 bases unmatched. CDR3 sequence reads: CSAGRTSGGLTDTQYF. The DNA read from the CDR3 is TGCAGTGCTGGCAGGACTAGCGGGGGGCTCACAGATACG.

Worth noting for this clone: The CDR3 extends 3 residues past the end of the read, so its final part is completed from the germline J gene. The V call is TRBV11-1, the J call TRBJ2-5, with 7 bases lining up with TRBD2. The CDR3 consists of 13 residues. The V and J ends lost 6 bases and 5 bases, in that order; junction bases with no gene match: 6. Germline CDR1 SGHAT, CDR2 FQDESV (reference sequence). CDR3 protein: CASRLLATETQYF. CDR3 DNA, as far as it was read: TGTGCCAGCAGACTACTAGCGACGGAGACC.